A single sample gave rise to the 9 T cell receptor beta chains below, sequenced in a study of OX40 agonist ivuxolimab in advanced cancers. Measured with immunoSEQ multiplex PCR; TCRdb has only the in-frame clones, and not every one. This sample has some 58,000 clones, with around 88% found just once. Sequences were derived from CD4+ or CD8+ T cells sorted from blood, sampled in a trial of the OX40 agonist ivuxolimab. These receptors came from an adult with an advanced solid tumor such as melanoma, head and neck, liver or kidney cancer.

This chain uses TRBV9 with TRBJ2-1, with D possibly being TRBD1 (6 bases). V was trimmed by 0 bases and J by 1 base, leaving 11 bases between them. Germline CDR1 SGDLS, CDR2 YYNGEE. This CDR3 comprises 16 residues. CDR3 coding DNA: TGTGCCAGCAGCGTAGACGGGACACATTCCTACAATGAGCAGTTCTTC. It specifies CASSVDGTHSYNEQFF.

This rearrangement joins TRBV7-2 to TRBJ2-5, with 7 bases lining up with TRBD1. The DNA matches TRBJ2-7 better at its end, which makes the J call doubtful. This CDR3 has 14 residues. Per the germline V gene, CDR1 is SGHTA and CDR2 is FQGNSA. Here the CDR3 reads CASSSRQGPYEQYF. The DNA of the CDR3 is TGTGCCAGCAGCTCACGACAGGGACCCTACGAGCAGTACTTC.

The CDR3 DNA reads TGTGCCAGCAGTTACTGGGGAATCGAAGAGACCCAGTACTTC. Residues: CASSYWGIEETQYF. The chain joins TRBV6-5 to TRBJ2-5; D is ambiguous. With 1 base removed from V and 3 bases from J, the gap between germline ends came to 9 bases. The germline V gene encodes CDR1 MNHEY and CDR2 SVGAGI. The CDR3 spans 14 residues.

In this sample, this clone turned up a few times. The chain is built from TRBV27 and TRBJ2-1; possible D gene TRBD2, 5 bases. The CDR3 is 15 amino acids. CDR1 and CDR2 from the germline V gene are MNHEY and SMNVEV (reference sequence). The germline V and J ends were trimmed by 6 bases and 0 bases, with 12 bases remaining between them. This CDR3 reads CASRRVGPSYNEQFF. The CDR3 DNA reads TGTGCCAGCAGGAGGGTTGGGCCCTCCTACAATGAGCAGTTCTTC.

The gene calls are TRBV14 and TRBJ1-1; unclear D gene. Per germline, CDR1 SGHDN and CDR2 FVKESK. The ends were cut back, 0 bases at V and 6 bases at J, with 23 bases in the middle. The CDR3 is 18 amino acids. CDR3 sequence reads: CASSQDRYGYGQRSEAFF. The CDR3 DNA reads TGTGCCAGCAGCCAAGATAGGTATGGCTACGGGCAAAGGTCTGAAGCTTTCTTT.

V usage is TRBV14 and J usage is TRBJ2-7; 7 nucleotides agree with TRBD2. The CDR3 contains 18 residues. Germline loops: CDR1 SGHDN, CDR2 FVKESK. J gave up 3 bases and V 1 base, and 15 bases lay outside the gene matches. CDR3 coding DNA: TGTGCCAGCAGCCAAGGCCCCGGGACTACCCAAAAACACTACGAGCAGTACTTC. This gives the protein CASSQGPGTTQKHYEQYF.

The CDR3 region has the DNA TGTGCCAGCAGTCCGGGTATTGGAGCGGGAGTCGGCAATGAGCAGTTCTTC. Its protein product is CASSPGIGAGVGNEQFF. The V gene is TRBV27, the J gene TRBJ2-1, with TRBD2 matching 8 bases. Germline CDR1 is MNHEY and CDR2 is SMNVEV (reference sequence). V lost 5 bases, J lost 6 bases, and 15 bases stayed unmatched. The CDR3 covers 17 residues.

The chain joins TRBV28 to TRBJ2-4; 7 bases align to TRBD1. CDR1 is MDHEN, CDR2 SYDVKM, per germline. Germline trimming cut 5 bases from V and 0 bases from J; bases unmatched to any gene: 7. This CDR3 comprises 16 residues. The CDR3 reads CASSPRTGEAKNIQYF. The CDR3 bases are TGTGCCAGCAGTCCCCGGACAGGCGAAGCCAAAAACATTCAGTACTTC. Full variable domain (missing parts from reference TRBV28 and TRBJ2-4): DVKVTQSSRYLVKRTGEKVFLECVQDMDHENMFWYRQDPGLGLRLIYFSYDVKMKEKGDIPEGYSVSREKKERFSLILESASTNQTSMYLCASSPRTGEAKNIQYFGAGTRLSVL.

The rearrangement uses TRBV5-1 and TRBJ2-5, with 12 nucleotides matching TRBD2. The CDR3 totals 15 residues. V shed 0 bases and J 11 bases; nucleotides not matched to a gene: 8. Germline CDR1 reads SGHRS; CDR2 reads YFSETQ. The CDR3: CASSLGTSGISEQYF. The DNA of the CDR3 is TGCGCCAGCAGCTTGGGGACTAGCGGGATCTCAGAGCAGTACTTC.